Below, 8 T cell receptor beta chains from the same sample are listed, as sequenced in a study of shared clonotypes between healthy human individuals. TCRdb keeps only in-frame clones here, not all; method: immunoSEQ multiplex PCR. Here the sample spans some 790,000 clones, 72% being singletons. The material sequenced was memory CD4+ T cells sorted from blood. The sample's subset: CD45RA-negative fraction. Receptors originate from a woman aged 25 to 45 in good health.

The chain combines TRBV2 with TRBJ2-7, with D hard to call. V gave up 9 bases and J gave up 2 bases, with 17 bases separating them. Per germline, CDR1 SNHLY and CDR2 FYNNEI. The CDR3 spans 14 residues. Here the CDR3 DNA reads TGTGCCAGTGACGGGCGTGGCAGGACCTACGAGCAGTACTTC. It specifies CASDGRGRTYEQYF.

In regard to this clone: A much larger clone differs by one base, so this may be a read error. The rearrangement uses TRBV6-5 and TRBJ2-1; the match to TRBD2 covers 8 bases. The CDR3 is 15 residues long. J was trimmed by 0 bases and V by 6 bases; bases with no gene match: 4. Germline lookup yields CDR1 MNHEY and CDR2 SVGAGI. For the CDR3, the DNA is TGTGCCAGCAGCACCAGCGGGAGCTCCTACAATGAGCAGTTCTTC. Translated: CASSTSGSSYNEQFF.

This chain uses TRBV11-2 with TRBJ1-3; TRBD1 might be the D (6 bases). V shed 6 bases and J shed 3 bases, with 12 bases lying between them. The CDR3 is 14 residues long. Germline CDR1 SGHAT, CDR2 FQNNGV. CDR3 nucleotides: TGTGCCAGCAGTCTACAGGGTGGTGGAAACACCATATATTTT. It is translated as CASSLQGGGNTIYF.

This chain joins TRBV28 and TRBJ2-1; 14 bases line up with TRBD2. There are 13 residues in the CDR3. V was pared by 8 bases and J by 15 bases, with 9 bases of the junction left unmatched. Per germline, CDR1 MDHEN and CDR2 SYDVKM. CDR3 coding DNA: TGTGCCAGCGGGGGACTAGCGGGAGCTACTCTGTTCTTC. Translation: CASGGLAGATLFF.

This clone turned up a few times. This chain joins TRBV19 and TRBJ2-1, with 9 bases identical to TRBD2. CDR1 is LNHDA and CDR2 is SQIVND in the germline V gene (reference sequence). Trimming cost V 5 bases and J 5 bases; bases outside gene matches: 7. CDR3 length: 15 residues. This CDR3 reads CASSATGLADNEQFF. In DNA, the CDR3 is TGTGCCAGTAGTGCGACGGGACTAGCAGACAATGAGCAGTTCTTC.

This clone was detected a few times. The J gene is TRBJ1-2, the V gene TRBV6-5, with D possibly matching TRBD1 (5 bases). This CDR3 has 13 amino acids. Germline loops: CDR1 MNHEY, CDR2 SVGAGI. The V end lost 6 bases, the J end lost 10 bases, and 18 bases lay between the germline ends. CDR3 sequence (DNA): TGTGCCAGCAGCCTCGGGGGGACGGGGCACTACACCTTC. Its translation is CASSLGGTGHYTF.

The CDR3 coding sequence is TGTGCCAGCAGTGAGACCTTAATCGGGAGTTCCTACGAGCAGTACTTC. This gives the protein CASSETLIGSSYEQYF. The chain links TRBV25-1 to TRBJ2-7; TRBD2 might be the D (6 bases). This CDR3 contains 16 residues. Germline CDR1 is MGHDK and CDR2 is SYGVNS. V gave up 3 bases and J gave up 1 base, with 16 bases separating them.

The chain joins TRBV19 to TRBJ2-1, with TRBD2 matching 8 bases. Per the germline V gene, CDR1 is LNHDA and CDR2 is SQIVND (reference sequence). V lost 5 bases, J lost 10 bases, and 16 bases stayed unmatched. The CDR3 length is 16 residues. CDR3 nucleotide sequence: TGTGCCAGTAGTTGGGGGAGCCAGAGCGGGAGAACGGAGCAGTTCTTC. It codes for CASSWGSQSGRTEQFF.